The 5 T cell receptor beta chains below were found in one sample sequenced in a study of regulatory T cells in long-lasting Graves disease. Stated time point: newly diagnosed GD, antithyroid drugs for less than 3 months. Making the TCR library involved RNA that had been extracted from PBMCs. For TCR beta, libraries came from iRepertoire HTBI primers and Arm-PCR of CDR3 regions. TCRdb independently ran MiXCR on the multiplex PCR reads; one entry per CDR3 protein. Among around 450,000 distinct CDR3 sequences, approximately 16% were seen once, and the ten largest hold around 7.6%. The same data also went into a second study, on T cells in Graves' hyperthyroidism and ophthalmopathy.

This specimen consisted of peripheral blood mononuclear cells (PBMCs), obtained at new diagnosis, from a patient treated with antithyroid drugs. The receptor source for this set is a woman aged 40 to 50 with Graves disease.

In this sample, this clonotype turned up a few times. The J gene is TRBJ2-5, the V gene TRBV14, with 9 bases aligning to TRBD2. V was clipped by 5 bases and J by 5 bases; unmatched bases: 6. CDR3 length: 14 residues. Germline loops: CDR1 SGHDN, CDR2 FVKESK. CDR3 in amino acids: CASSVGLAPETQYF. The CDR3 nucleotides read TGTGCCAGCAGCGTGGGACTAGCTCCTGAGACCCAGTACTTC.

This rearrangement joins TRBV12-3 or TRBV12-4 to TRBJ2-1, with a tentative D call TRBD1 (5 bases). This CDR3 has 13 residues. V was pared by 3 bases and J by 6 bases, with 9 bases between. Here the CDR3 reads CASSFGQVNEQFF. The DNA of the CDR3 is TGTGCCAGCAGTTTTGGACAAGTCAATGAGCAGTTCTTC.

At least ten counts were recorded for this clonotype. The V call is TRBV5-1, the J call TRBJ1-4, with TRBD1 as a possible D gene (5 bases). The V gene's germline CDR1 is SGHRS and CDR2 YFSETQ. This CDR3 comprises 15 residues. The ends were cut back, 4 bases at V and 1 base at J, with 11 bases in the middle. This CDR3 is CASSPRDGTNEKLFF. CDR3 nucleotides: TGCGCCAGCAGCCCCCGGGACGGAACTAATGAAAAACTGTTTTTT. The full variable domain, rest sourced from reference TRBV5-1 and TRBJ1-4, is KAGVTQTPRYLIKTRGQQVTLSCSPISGHRSVSWYQQTPGQGLQFLFEYFSETQRNKGNFPGRFSGRQFSNSRSEMNVSTLELGDSALYLCASSPRDGTNEKLFFGSGTQLSVL.

This CDR3 is CASYDWDVYNSPLHF. For the CDR3, the DNA is TGTGCCAGTTATGATTGGGACGTTTATAATTCACCCCTCCACTTT. The chain carries TRBV6-1 and TRBJ1-6, with D perhaps matching TRBD1 (5 bases). The V and J ends lost 9 bases and 4 bases respectively, with 16 bases between them. The germline V gene has CDR1 MNHNS and CDR2 SASEGT. The CDR3 extends over 15 amino acids.

This sequence joins TRBV28 and TRBJ2-2, with TRBD2 matching 15 bases. The germline CDR1 and CDR2 sequences are MDHEN and SYDVKM. V was pared by 2 bases and J by 4 bases, with 11 bases of the junction left unmatched. The CDR3 totals 20 residues. The CDR3 DNA reads as TGTGCCAGCAGTTTAGCGGGACTAGCGGGAGGATCACGTGTCACCGGGGAGCTGTTTTTT. It translates to CASSLAGLAGGSRVTGELFF.